This entry lists 4 T cell receptor beta chains sequenced from one sample in a study of blood T cell repertoires in COVID-19. Repertoires were generated with immunoSEQ multiplex PCR, while TCRdb's copy carries only in-frame clones and drops some. The sample records some 180,000 clones, under 95% being singletons. The specimen was peripheral blood. The receptor set was obtained from a young man with COVID-19, enrolled during active disease.

J is TRBJ2-1 and V is TRBV5-1; TRBD2 aligns across 13 bases. The germline gives CDR1 SGHRS, CDR2 YFSETQ. The CDR3 sequence is 16 residues long. Trimming cost V 6 bases and J 8 bases; bases outside gene matches: 11. The CDR3 region is CASKDRGLAGTHEQFF. The CDR3 DNA is TGCGCCAGCAAAGACAGGGGACTAGCGGGAACCCATGAGCAGTTCTTC.

The genes are TRBV7-2 and TRBJ2-5, with 10 positions matching TRBD2. The CDR3 covers 14 residues. J gave up 2 bases and V 5 bases, and 2 bases lay outside the gene matches. Germline V gives CDR1 SGHTA, CDR2 FQGNSA. The DNA of the CDR3 is TGTGCCAGCAGCCGGACTAGCGGACAAGAGACCCAGTACTTC. It translates to CASSRTSGQETQYF.

V is TRBV28 and J is TRBJ1-3; 8 bases line up with TRBD1. Germline loops: CDR1 MDHEN, CDR2 SYDVKM. The length of the CDR3 is 18 residues. With 1 base clipped from V and 0 bases from J, the junction kept 8 bases outside the gene matches. The CDR3 coding sequence is TGTGCCAGCAGTTTATTATTTGGGACAGGAGCCTCTGGAAACACCATATATTTT. It specifies CASSLLFGTGASGNTIYF.

Here the CDR3 DNA reads TGTGCCAGCAGCCAAGAAATGGGGGCGTCATACTTATACGAGCAGTACTTC. This codes for CASSQEMGASYLYEQYF. The chain recombines TRBV3-1 (or the pseudogene TRBV3-2) with TRBJ2-7; the D gene is possibly TRBD1 (6 bases). V was shortened by 0 bases and J by 4 bases, with 19 bases between the two germline ends. The germline V gene has CDR1 LGHDT and CDR2 YNNKEL (reference sequence). The CDR3 spans 17 residues.